Shown below are 29 T cell receptor beta chains from a single sample sequenced in a study of OX40 agonist ivuxolimab in advanced cancers. The assay was immunoSEQ multiplex PCR, and TCRdb's table has in-frame clones only and misses some. The table records roughly 90,000 clones, 85% to 90% of them present only once. Sequencing was performed on CD4+ or CD8+ T cells sorted from blood, taken in a trial of the OX40 agonist ivuxolimab. These receptor sequences come from an adult with an advanced solid tumor such as melanoma, head and neck, liver or kidney cancer.

V is TRBV9 and J is TRBJ2-7; no reliable D call. The CDR3 totals 13 residues. Germline-derived CDR1 and CDR2 are SGDLS and YYNGEE. Trimming took off 3 bases at V and 5 bases at J, with 12 bases between the two ends. The DNA of the CDR3 is TGTGCCAGCAGCGCAACGGGTAGACACGAGCAGTACTTC. This sequence encodes CASSATGRHEQYF.

The chain couples TRBV28 to TRBJ1-4, with 8 bases aligning to TRBD1. The junction had 6 bases not matched to a gene; V was cut back by 6 bases and J by 0 bases. CDR1 MDHEN and CDR2 SYDVKM come from the germline V gene. The CDR3 has 16 residues. CDR3 nucleotides: TGTGCCAGCAGCCAATGGACAGGGCCAACTAATGAAAAACTGTTTTTT. This translates into CASSQWTGPTNEKLFF.

V and J are TRBV2 and TRBJ2-3; D call uncertain. Germline CDR1 SNHLY, CDR2 FYNNEI. The CDR3 totals 14 residues. V was cut by 5 bases and J by 2 bases, with 11 bases left in between. CDR3 nucleotide sequence: TGTGCCAGCAGTTATGAAGGGTACACAGATACGCAGTATTTT. This sequence encodes CASSYEGYTDTQYF.

The V and J genes are TRBV27 and TRBJ2-7; D unclear. V dropped 3 bases and J dropped 6 bases, with 18 bases sitting between them. Germline V CDR1 and CDR2: MNHEY, SMNVEV (reference sequence). The CDR3 is made up of 15 amino acids. The CDR3: CASSFNRQESGEQYF. The CDR3 coding sequence is TGTGCCAGCAGTTTTAATAGGCAGGAGTCCGGCGAGCAGTACTTC.

This clone is labeled medium-sized. The chain is built from TRBV2 and TRBJ1-2; D is perhaps TRBD1 (5 bases). The V end was cut by 6 bases, the J end by 7 bases, with 30 bases between. Germline-derived CDR1 and CDR2 are SNHLY and FYNNEI. The CDR3 consists of 18 residues. The CDR3 sequence: CASRTHAGVAVRVGGYTF. The DNA for the CDR3 is TGTGCCAGCAGGACTCATGCGGGGGTGGCAGTTAGAGTGGGTGGCTACACCTTC.

The chain employs TRBV5-4 and TRBJ2-2, with 8 bases identical to TRBD2. The CDR3 consists of 16 residues. Germline CDR1 reads SGHNT; CDR2 reads YYREEE (reference sequence). Trimming took 1 base from V and 6 from J; bases not matched to a gene: 8. The CDR3 protein is CASSLLAGGFPGELFF. The DNA for the CDR3 is TGTGCCAGCAGCTTGCTGGCGGGGGGCTTCCCCGGGGAGCTGTTTTTT.

The V gene is TRBV2, the J gene TRBJ1-5; TRBD1 is a possible D gene (6 bases). Germline V lookup: CDR1 SNHLY, CDR2 FYNNEI. V dropped 7 bases and J dropped 5 bases, with 15 bases sitting between them. The CDR3 is 14 amino acids. The CDR3 reads CASNGGQWDQPQHF. The CDR3 coding sequence is TGTGCCAGCAACGGTGGACAGTGGGATCAGCCCCAGCATTTT. The full variable domain, rest sourced from reference TRBV2 and TRBJ1-5, is EPEVTQTPSHQVTQMGQEVILRCVPISNHLYFYWYRQILGQKVEFLVSFYNNEISEKSEIFDDQFSVERPDGSNFTLKIRSTKLEDSAMYFCASNGGQWDQPQHFGDGTRLSIL.

The chain recombines TRBV5-1 with TRBJ2-2; D remains unclear. Germline V gives CDR1 SGHRS, CDR2 YFSETQ. The CDR3 covers 15 residues. Trimming left V 2 bases short and J 4 bases short, with 12 bases between. CDR3 nucleotide sequence: TGCGCCAGCAGCTTCCTCGACACCCTCACCGGGGAGCTGTTTTTT. Translation gives CASSFLDTLTGELFF.

This clone was seen a handful of times. The rearrangement joins TRBV5-1 to TRBJ1-2; 10 bases are shared with TRBD1. Germline CDR1 reads SGHRS; CDR2 reads YFSETQ. The CDR3 has 15 residues. V shed 4 bases, J shed 4 bases, and the junction held 7 bases outside the gene matches. CDR3 in amino acids: CASSIGQGEGYGYTF. The CDR3 DNA is TGCGCCAGCAGCATAGGACAGGGGGAGGGCTATGGCTACACCTTC.

The chain links TRBV19 to TRBJ1-1; D uncertain. Germline loops: CDR1 LNHDA, CDR2 SQIVND (reference sequence). CDR3 size: 13 residues. Trimming pared 5 bases from V and 0 bases from J, leaving 7 bases between. The CDR3 reads CASSHTMNTEAFF. The CDR3 DNA reads TGTGCCAGTAGTCATACCATGAACACTGAAGCTTTCTTT.

This clone has more than one count but fewer than ten. This chain connects TRBV4-1 to TRBJ1-2, with D perhaps TRBD1 (6 bases). The V gene's germline CDR1 is MGHRA and CDR2 YSYEKL. V was trimmed by 3 bases and J by 3 bases, leaving 14 bases between them. The CDR3 length is 15 residues. The CDR3 nucleotides read TGCGCCAGCAGCCATATAGGACAGAAGGACTATGGCTACACCTTC. Its translation is CASSHIGQKDYGYTF.

The rearrangement joins TRBV28 to TRBJ2-3; 12 bases are shared with TRBD1. The CDR3 contains 14 residues. With V trimmed by 6 bases and J by 11 bases, 9 bases remained unmatched. Germline V lookup: CDR1 MDHEN, CDR2 SYDVKM. CDR3 region: CASSIRDRGRGQYF. CDR3 sequence (DNA): TGTGCCAGCAGCATCCGGGACAGGGGGCGGGGGCAGTATTTT.

The V call is TRBV9, the J call TRBJ2-3; 9 bases are a match to TRBD2. The J segment lost 1 base and the V segment lost 0 bases, leaving 12 bases of the junction unmatched. CDR1 and CDR2 (germline): SGDLS, YYNGEE. This CDR3 has 19 residues. CDR3 DNA: TGTGCCAGCAGCGTAGCTGGCTGGCGGGGGGGCACTGGCACAGATACGCAGTATTTT. This encodes CASSVAGWRGGTGTDTQYF.

The chain combines TRBV11-3 with TRBJ1-1, with D possibly matching TRBD1 (6 bases). Germline CDR1 is SGHNT and CDR2 is YENEEA. With 4 bases removed from V and 0 bases from J, the gap between germline ends came to 21 bases. The CDR3 spans 18 residues. As DNA, the CDR3 is TGTGCCAGCAGCTCTTTTAATTTCACCGACAGGTTGAACACTGAAGCTTTCTTT. Translation gives CASSSFNFTDRLNTEAFF.

The chain joins TRBV7-2 to TRBJ2-3; TRBD2 is a possible D gene (5 bases). Per the germline V gene, CDR1 is SGHTA and CDR2 is FQGNSA. CDR3 length equals 15 residues. V lost 3 bases to trimming and J lost 6 bases, with 16 bases between them. The DNA for the CDR3 is TGTGCCAGCAGCTTTACTAGATTGGGGTTGGATACGCAGTATTTT. Amino acids: CASSFTRLGLDTQYF.

This sequence joins TRBV7-3 and TRBJ1-1; 7 bases match TRBD1. The germline gives CDR1 SGHTA, CDR2 FQGTGA. CDR3 length: 15 residues. The V segment lost 1 base and the J segment 1 base; nucleotides outside the gene matches: 3. CDR3 residues: CASSLNPGGNTEAFF. The CDR3 DNA reads TGTGCCAGCAGCTTAAATCCAGGGGGGAACACTGAAGCTTTCTTT.

This chain joins TRBV6-5 and TRBJ2-3; D tentatively fits TRBD1 or TRBD2 (6 bases each). The length of the CDR3 is 14 residues. The germline gives CDR1 MNHEY, CDR2 SVGAGI. The ends were cut back, 8 bases at V and 8 bases at J, with 20 bases in the middle. CDR3 residues: CASQEERRGSTQYF. Here the CDR3 DNA reads TGTGCCAGCCAGGAAGAACGGAGGGGGAGTACGCAGTATTTT.

The chain is built from TRBV7-2 and TRBJ2-7; TRBD1 aligns across 7 bases. Per germline, CDR1 SGHTA and CDR2 FQGNSA. This CDR3 has 15 residues. V dropped 0 bases and J dropped 3; count of bases not matched to a gene: 5. CDR3 sequence reads: CASSLARDSRYEQYF. CDR3 DNA: TGTGCCAGCAGCTTAGCCAGGGACAGCCGCTACGAGCAGTACTTC.

The genes are TRBV27 and TRBJ2-7; D unclear. V was cut by 11 bases and J by 0 bases, with 14 bases left in between. This CDR3 has 13 amino acids. In germline, CDR1 is MNHEY, CDR2 SMNVEV (reference sequence). The CDR3 reads CAYIPSSSYEQYV. The CDR3 bases are TGTGCCTATATTCCGTCGAGCTCCTACGAGCAGTACGTC.

This clone was seen a few times. V and J are TRBV7-2 and TRBJ1-5; D is uncertain. Germline lookup yields CDR1 SGHTA and CDR2 FQGNSA. V lost 5 bases to trimming and J lost 3 bases, with 11 bases between them. The CDR3 extends over 14 amino acids. The CDR3 loop is CASSPYSLNQPQHF. DNA for the CDR3: TGTGCCAGCAGCCCCTATAGTCTCAATCAGCCCCAGCATTTT.

This chain connects TRBV25-1 to TRBJ2-7; 9 bases are a match to TRBD2. Per the germline V gene, CDR1 is MGHDK and CDR2 is SYGVNS. The CDR3 sequence is 17 residues long. J gave up 1 base and V 0 bases, and 7 bases lay outside the gene matches. CDR3 coding DNA: TGTGCCAGCAGTGAATATTGCCTAGCGGGGAAATCCTACGAGCAGTACGTC. It specifies CASSEYCLAGKSYEQYV.

The CDR3 coding sequence is TGTGCCAGCAGCCCGACGGCGGGCACAGATACGCAGTATTTT. Translating it yields CASSPTAGTDTQYF. This chain connects TRBV11-3 to TRBJ2-3; no clear D gene. Germline V gene data show CDR1 as SGHNT and CDR2 as YENEEA. V was shortened by 5 bases and J by 1 base, with 10 bases between the two germline ends. The CDR3 spans 14 residues.

The chain recombines TRBV4-2 with TRBJ2-3; 15 bases align to TRBD2. CDR1 and CDR2 (germline): LGHNA, YNFKEQ. The CDR3 covers 19 residues. V shed 0 bases and J 5 bases; nucleotides not matched to a gene: 9. CDR3 amino acids: CASSQDAGLAGGRGDTQYF. CDR3 DNA: TGTGCCAGCAGCCAAGATGCAGGACTAGCGGGGGGGCGCGGAGATACGCAGTATTTT.

Only a few counts were recorded for this clone. This chain links TRBV30 with TRBJ1-2; TRBD1 might be the D (6 bases). The V end lost 0 bases, the J end lost 8 bases, and 16 bases lay between the germline ends. This CDR3 contains 14 residues. The germline V gene has CDR1 GTSNPN and CDR2 SVGIG (reference sequence). The CDR3 is CAWSVRWDKGGYTF. Here the CDR3 DNA reads TGTGCCTGGAGTGTTAGGTGGGACAAGGGAGGCTACACCTTC.

The chain links TRBV11-2 to TRBJ2-3; D may be TRBD1 or TRBD2 (5 bases each). Germline CDR1 reads SGHAT; CDR2 reads FQNNGV. V lost 5 bases and J lost 2, with 20 bases in between. This CDR3 is built from 17 residues. This chain's CDR3 is CASSPTTGAGTTDTQYF. The CDR3 DNA is TGTGCCAGCAGCCCCACAACAGGCGCAGGGACCACAGATACGCAGTATTTT.

The genes are TRBV7-2 and TRBJ1-2; D perhaps matches TRBD1 (6 bases). The CDR3 consists of 14 residues. V was shortened by 1 base and J by 2 bases, with 8 bases between the two germline ends. Germline-derived CDR1 and CDR2 are SGHTA and FQGNSA. CDR3 in DNA: TGTGCCAGCAGCTTAGGCCAGGGGAACTATGGCTACACCTTC. Translated: CASSLGQGNYGYTF.

The V call is TRBV4-3, the J call TRBJ2-7; 7 bases fit TRBD1. The CDR3 loop spans 15 amino acids. Germline trimming cut 1 base from V and 7 bases from J; bases unmatched to any gene: 10. In germline, CDR1 is LGHNA, CDR2 YSLEER. CDR3 loop: CASSQATGAPREQYF. The CDR3 nucleotides are TGCGCCAGCAGCCAAGCAACAGGGGCCCCGAGAGAGCAGTACTTC.

J is TRBJ2-5 and V is TRBV7-9; tentative D call: TRBD2 (6 bases). The CDR3 extends over 14 amino acids. Germline CDR1 and CDR2: SEHNR and FQNEAQ (reference sequence). The V end lost 5 bases, the J end lost 5 bases, and 15 bases lay between the germline ends. CDR3 protein: CASSTGLAGETQYF. CDR3 DNA: TGTGCCAGCAGCACGGGACTGGCCGGGGAGACCCAGTACTTC.

The V gene is TRBV15, the J gene TRBJ2-4; 7 nucleotides align to TRBD2. The CDR3 loop spans 17 amino acids. Germline V gives CDR1 LNHNV, CDR2 YYDKDF (reference sequence). V was pared by 5 bases and J by 5 bases, with 15 bases of the junction left unmatched. CDR3 coding DNA: TGTGCCACCAGCGGCGATTACTACAGTGCGGGAGAAAACATTCAGTACTTC. This translates into CATSGDYYSAGENIQYF.